This TCR beta chain is from a study of regulatory and conventional T cells in RAG deficiency. Blood CD4+ CD25-low CD127-high conventional T cells supplied the genomic DNA template. Of eight RAG-deficient patients, one had SCID, two Omenn syndrome, five CID or atypical SCID. CDR1 is SQVTM, CDR2 ANQGSEA, per germline. The CDR3 has 14 residues. Between the trimmed V and J ends, which lost 1 base and 5 bases, there was a span of 15 bases. Remarks on this clone: The target antigen is unknown.

Sequencing was performed with immunoSEQ multiplex PCR; in TCRdb, only in-frame clones are kept and a portion is missing. The sample carries several thousand clones, more than 90% recorded once. Study-wide findings and caveats: Control T-cell subsets had markedly higher Shannon entropy and lower Simpson indices than RAG-deficient patients. Shorter CDR3s in all patient subsets; >75% Treg-Tconv overlap in Omenn. Omenn syndrome and CID/AS patients had around 100-fold fewer unique Treg TCR beta sequences, versus around 10-fold elsewhere.

Specimen: CD4+ effector T cells sorted from blood. This chain links TRBV29-1 with TRBJ2-7, with D perhaps matching TRBD2 (7 bases). The sequence was obtained from a human donor with RAG deficiency presenting as severe combined immunodeficiency. CDR3 amino acids: CSVEVGGGPHEQYF. As DNA, the CDR3 is TGCAGCGTTGAAGTGGGAGGGGGGCCCCACGAGCAGTACTTC.